Sequencing of this TCR beta chain was carried out in a study of breast tumors, draining lymph nodes, adjacent tissues. This clonotype was detected ten times or more. The antigen is unknown. Study results and limitations: Compared with lymph nodes, tumors were less diverse; compared with nontumor tissue, more. Luminal-like breast cancer showed significantly higher tumor–nontumor repertoire similarity than basal-like. That most tumor T cells come from lymph nodes remained unproven.

The CDR3 sequence is 13 residues long. Trimming stripped 3 bases from V and 5 bases from J, with 10 bases between. MiXCR, run by TCRdb on the multiplex PCR reads, gives a single entry per CDR3 protein. The table has over 20,000 distinct CDR3 sequences, about 64% seen once. The V and J genes are TRBV12-3 or TRBV12-4 and TRBJ2-5; D is unresolved. The sample taken for sequencing was tumor-adjacent breast tissue. The receptor comes from a female donor with breast cancer. Some clones in this sample may be carry-over from other donors' samples. The CDR3 loop is CASSFWERETQYF. The CDR3, as DNA: TGTGCCAGCAGTTTCTGGGAAAGGGAGACCCAGTACTTC.